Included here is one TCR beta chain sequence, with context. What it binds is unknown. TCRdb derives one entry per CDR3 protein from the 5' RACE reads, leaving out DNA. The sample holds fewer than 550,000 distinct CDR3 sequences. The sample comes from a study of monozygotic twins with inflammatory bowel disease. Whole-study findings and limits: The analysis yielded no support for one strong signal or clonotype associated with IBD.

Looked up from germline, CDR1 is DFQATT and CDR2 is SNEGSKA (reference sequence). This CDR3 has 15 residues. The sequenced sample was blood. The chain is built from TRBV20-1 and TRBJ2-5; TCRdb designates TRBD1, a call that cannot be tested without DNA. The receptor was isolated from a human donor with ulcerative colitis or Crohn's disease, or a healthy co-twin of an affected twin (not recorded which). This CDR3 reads CSARETGFKPGAQYF.